The clone carrying this T cell receptor beta chain was picked up one time. Its specificity is unknown. The CDR3 has 15 residues. Looked up from germline, CDR1 is SGDLS and CDR2 is YYNGEE. V gave up 3 bases and J gave up 2 bases, with 13 bases separating them. Assay used: immunoSEQ multiplex PCR; TCRdb lists only in-frame clones, some missing. Here the sample spans some 85,000 clones, approximately 91% being singletons. This specimen belongs to a study of T cell responses to AZD1222 COVID-19 vaccine. General study points: The reported proportion of spike-specific TCRs targeting unmutated variant regions was nearly half. CD4 TCRs covered the whole spike, strongest at regions 160-218 and 743-854. A mostly white British donor set with more females was recruited, and clonal diversity was possibly underestimated. Repertoires were obtained only post-peak T cell response.

The specimen comprised peripheral blood, sampled on day 0 of AZD1222 vaccination. The TCR originated in an adult in good health. The gene calls are TRBV9 and TRBJ2-3, with D perhaps TRBD1 (6 bases). The CDR3 bases are TGTGCCAGCAGCGCGTTAGGACAGACCACAGATACGCAGTATTTT. Translated, it gives CASSALGQTTDTQYF.